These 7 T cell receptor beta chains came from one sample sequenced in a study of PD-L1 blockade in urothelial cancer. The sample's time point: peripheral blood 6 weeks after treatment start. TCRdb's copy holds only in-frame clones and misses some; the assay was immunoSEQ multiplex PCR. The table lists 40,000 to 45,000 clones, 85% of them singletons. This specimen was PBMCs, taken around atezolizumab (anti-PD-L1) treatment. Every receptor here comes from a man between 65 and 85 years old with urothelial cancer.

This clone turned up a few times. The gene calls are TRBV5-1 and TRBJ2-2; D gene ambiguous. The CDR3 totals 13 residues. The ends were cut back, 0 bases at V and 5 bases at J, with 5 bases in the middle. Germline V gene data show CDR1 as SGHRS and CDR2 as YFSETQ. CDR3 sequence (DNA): TGCGCCAGCAGCTTGGGGCTTACCGGGGAGCTGTTTTTT. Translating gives CASSLGLTGELFF.

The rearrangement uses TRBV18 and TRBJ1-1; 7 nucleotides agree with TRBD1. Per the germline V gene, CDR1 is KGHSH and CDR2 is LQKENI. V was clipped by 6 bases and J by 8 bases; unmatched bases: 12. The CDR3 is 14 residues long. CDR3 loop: CASSWGTAETEAFF. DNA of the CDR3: TGTGCCAGCTCTTGGGGGACAGCCGAGACCGAAGCTTTCTTT.

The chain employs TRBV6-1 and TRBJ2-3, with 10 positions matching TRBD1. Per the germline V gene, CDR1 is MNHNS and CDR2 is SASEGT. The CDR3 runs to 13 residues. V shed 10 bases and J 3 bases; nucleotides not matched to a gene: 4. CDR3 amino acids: CATGTGETDTQYF. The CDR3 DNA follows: TGTGCCACCGGGACAGGGGAGACAGATACGCAGTATTTT.

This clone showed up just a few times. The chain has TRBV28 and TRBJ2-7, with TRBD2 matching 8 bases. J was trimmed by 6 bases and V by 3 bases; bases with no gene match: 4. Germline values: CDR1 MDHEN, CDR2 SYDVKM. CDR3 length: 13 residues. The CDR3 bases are TGTGCCAGCAGTTTCCTTCGGGGGGGCGAGCAGTACTTC. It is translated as CASSFLRGGEQYF.

The DNA for the CDR3 is TGCGCCAGCAGTGAGTCGACAGCGGGGGGCTACACCTTC. Translated, it gives CASSESTAGGYTF. The chain links TRBV10-1 to TRBJ1-2, with D perhaps TRBD1 (5 bases). Trimming removed 0 bases at V and 8 bases at J, with 10 bases between. CDR1 and CDR2 (germline): WNHNN, SYGVQD (reference sequence). The CDR3 runs 13 residues.

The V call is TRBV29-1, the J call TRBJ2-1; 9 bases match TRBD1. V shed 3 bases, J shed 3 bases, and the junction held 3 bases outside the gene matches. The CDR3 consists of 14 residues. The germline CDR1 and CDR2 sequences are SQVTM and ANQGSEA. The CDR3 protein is CSVEGDRVYNEQFF. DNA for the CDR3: TGCAGCGTTGAGGGGGACAGGGTCTACAATGAGCAGTTCTTC.

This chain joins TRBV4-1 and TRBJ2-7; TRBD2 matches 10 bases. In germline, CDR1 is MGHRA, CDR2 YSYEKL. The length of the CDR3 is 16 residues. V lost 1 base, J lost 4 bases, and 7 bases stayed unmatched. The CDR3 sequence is CASSQGAAGGPYEQYF. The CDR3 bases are TGCGCCAGCAGCCAAGGTGCAGCGGGAGGGCCATACGAGCAGTACTTC.